Sequencing of this TCR beta chain was carried out in a study of cytomegalovirus exposure and HLA in healthy donors. Regarding the study as a whole: Associated with HLA alleles at 0.05 false discovery rate in a later analysis were over 15,000 TCR beta sequences. V- and J-gene trimming of TCR beta was linked (in a later analysis) to a missense DCLRE1C variant.

The germline V and J ends were trimmed by 2 bases and 4 bases, with 13 bases remaining between them. Germline V lookup: CDR1 SGDLS, CDR2 YYNGEE. The CDR3 loop spans 15 amino acids. PCR employed 60 Vbeta and 13 Jbeta primers. Only in-frame clones appear in the TCRdb table, and some are missing; sequencing was by immunoSEQ multiplex PCR. This sample has about 160,000 clones, with around 79% found just once. This clone has only one observation. Its target is not known. V is TRBV9 and J is TRBJ2-1; D may be TRBD2 (5 bases). This sequence was found in a female donor in good health and CMV-seronegative. Sequences were obtained from PBMCs. In nucleotides, the CDR3 is TGTGCCAGCAGCGTCGAGGGAAGGGTGTACAATGAGCAGTTCTTC. This gives the protein CASSVEGRVYNEQFF.